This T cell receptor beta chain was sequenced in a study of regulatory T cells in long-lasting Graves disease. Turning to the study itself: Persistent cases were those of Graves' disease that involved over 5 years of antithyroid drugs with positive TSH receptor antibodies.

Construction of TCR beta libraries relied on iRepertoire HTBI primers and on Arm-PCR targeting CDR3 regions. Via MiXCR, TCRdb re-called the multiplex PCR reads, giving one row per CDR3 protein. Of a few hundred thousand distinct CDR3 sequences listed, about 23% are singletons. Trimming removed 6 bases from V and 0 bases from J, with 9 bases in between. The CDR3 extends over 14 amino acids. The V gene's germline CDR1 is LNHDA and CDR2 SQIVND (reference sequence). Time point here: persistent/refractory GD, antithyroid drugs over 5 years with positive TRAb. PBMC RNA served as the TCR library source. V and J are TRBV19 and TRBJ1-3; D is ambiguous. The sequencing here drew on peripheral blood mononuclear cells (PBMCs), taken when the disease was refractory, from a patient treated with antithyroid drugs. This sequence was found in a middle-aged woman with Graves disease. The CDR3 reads CASRIAYSGNTIYF. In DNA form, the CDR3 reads TGTGCCAGTAGGATTGCCTACTCTGGAAACACCATATATTTT.